Sequencing of this T cell receptor beta chain was carried out in a study of blood T cell repertoires in COVID-19. Overall study context: The samples span acute and convalescent COVID-19 from the United States, Italy and Spain.

Authors' data handling: Quantification of nucleated cells was approximated via reference gene primer amplification. TCRdb's copy holds only in-frame clones and misses some; the assay was immunoSEQ multiplex PCR. V, J and clone size were drawn from that table, and D and trimming were deduced from the DNA. The profile covers approximately 110,000 clones, with 85% appearing a single time and about 13% taken by the ten largest. CDR3 length: 13 amino acids. From germline, CDR1 is ENHRY and CDR2 SYGVKD. Trimming took off 7 bases at V and 3 bases at J, with 10 bases between the two ends. The sequence was obtained from a human donor in a cohort sampled during active COVID-19. The specimen was peripheral blood. The rearrangement uses TRBV10-3 and TRBJ1-5; a possible D gene is TRBD1 (5 bases). The CDR3 sequence is CAITPGVNQPQHF. The CDR3 DNA reads as TGTGCCATCACCCCGGGGGTCAATCAGCCCCAGCATTTT.